This TCR beta chain was identified during a study of CD8+ T cells in alopecia areata. Treatment reported: oral pan-JAK inhibitor, 5-10 mg twice daily. Investigators isolated RNA and reverse transcribed it into cDNA to act as the sequencing template. TCRdb's copy holds only in-frame clones and misses some; the assay was immunoSEQ multiplex PCR. The table lists around 200,000 clones, 53% of them singletons. CDR3 length equals 14 residues. V dropped 7 bases and J dropped 7 bases, with 16 bases sitting between them. Per germline, CDR1 SEHNR and CDR2 FQNEAQ (reference sequence). This TCR came from a human donor with alopecia areata. This specimen consisted of CD8+ T cells sorted from blood, obtained at week 24, from a patient treated with tofacitinib. The chain recombines TRBV7-9 with TRBJ1-4; no reliable D call. CDR3 sequence reads: CASNPTAEGEKLFF. The CDR3 nucleotides are TGTGCCAGCAACCCAACAGCGGAGGGTGAAAAACTGTTTTTT.